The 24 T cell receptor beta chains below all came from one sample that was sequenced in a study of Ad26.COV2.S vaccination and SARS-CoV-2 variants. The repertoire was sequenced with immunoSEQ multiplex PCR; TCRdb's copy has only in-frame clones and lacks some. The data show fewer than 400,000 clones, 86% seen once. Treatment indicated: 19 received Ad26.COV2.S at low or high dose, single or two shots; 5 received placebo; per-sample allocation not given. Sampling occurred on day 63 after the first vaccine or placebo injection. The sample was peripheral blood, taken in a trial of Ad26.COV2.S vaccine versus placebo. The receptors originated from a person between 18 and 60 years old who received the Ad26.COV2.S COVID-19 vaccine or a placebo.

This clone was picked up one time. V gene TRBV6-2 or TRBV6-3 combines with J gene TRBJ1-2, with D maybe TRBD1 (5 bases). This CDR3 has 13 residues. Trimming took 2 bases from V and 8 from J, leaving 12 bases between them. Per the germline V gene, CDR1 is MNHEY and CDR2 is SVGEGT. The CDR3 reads CASSYGGLRGYTF. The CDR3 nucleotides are TGTGCCAGCAGTTACGGGGGTCTCCGAGGCTACACCTTC.

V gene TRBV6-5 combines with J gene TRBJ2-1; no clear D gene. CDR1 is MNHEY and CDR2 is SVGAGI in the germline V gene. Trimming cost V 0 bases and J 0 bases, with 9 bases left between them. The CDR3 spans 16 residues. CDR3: CASSYSGASSYNEQFF. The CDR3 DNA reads TGTGCCAGCAGTTACTCGGGTGCGAGCTCCTACAATGAGCAGTTCTTC.

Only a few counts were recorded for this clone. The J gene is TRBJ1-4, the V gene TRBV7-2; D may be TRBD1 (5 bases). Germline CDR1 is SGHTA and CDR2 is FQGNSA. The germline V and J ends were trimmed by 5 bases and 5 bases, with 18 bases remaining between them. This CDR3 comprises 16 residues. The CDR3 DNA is TGTGCCAGCAGCAGAAGGTTGGGACGGATAAATGAAAAACTGTTTTTT. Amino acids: CASSRRLGRINEKLFF.

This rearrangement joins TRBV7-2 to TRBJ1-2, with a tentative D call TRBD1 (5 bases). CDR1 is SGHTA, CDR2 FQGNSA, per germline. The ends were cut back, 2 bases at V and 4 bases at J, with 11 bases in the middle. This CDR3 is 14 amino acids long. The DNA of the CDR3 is TGTGCCAGCAGCTTATGGGACGGGCTCTATGGCTACACCTTC. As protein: CASSLWDGLYGYTF. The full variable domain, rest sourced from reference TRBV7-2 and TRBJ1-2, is GAGVSQSPSNKVTEKGKDVELRCDPISGHTALYWYRQSLGQGLEFLIYFQGNSAPDKSGLPSDRFSAERTGGSVSTLTIQRTQQEDSAVYLCASSLWDGLYGYTFGSGTRLTVV.

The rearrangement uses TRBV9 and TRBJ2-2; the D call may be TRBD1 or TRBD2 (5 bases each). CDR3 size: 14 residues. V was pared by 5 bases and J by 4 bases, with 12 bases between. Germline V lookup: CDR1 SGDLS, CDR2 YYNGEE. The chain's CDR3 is CASRRGVGTGELFF. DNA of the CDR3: TGTGCCAGCAGGAGAGGGGTTGGCACCGGGGAGCTGTTTTTT.

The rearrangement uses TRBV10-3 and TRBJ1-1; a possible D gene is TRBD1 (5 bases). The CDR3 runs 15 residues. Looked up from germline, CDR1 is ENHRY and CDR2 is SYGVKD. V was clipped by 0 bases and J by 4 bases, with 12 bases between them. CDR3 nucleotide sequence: TGTGCCATCAGTGAGTCGCGTGGGCAGGGCACTGAAGCTTTCTTT. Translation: CAISESRGQGTEAFF.

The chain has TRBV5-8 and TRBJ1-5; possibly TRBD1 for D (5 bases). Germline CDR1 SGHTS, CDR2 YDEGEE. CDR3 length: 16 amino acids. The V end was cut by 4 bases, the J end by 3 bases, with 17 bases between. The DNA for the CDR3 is TGTGCCAGCAGCGGAGGGACCGCGGCCAACAATCAGCCCCAGCATTTT. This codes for CASSGGTAANNQPQHF.

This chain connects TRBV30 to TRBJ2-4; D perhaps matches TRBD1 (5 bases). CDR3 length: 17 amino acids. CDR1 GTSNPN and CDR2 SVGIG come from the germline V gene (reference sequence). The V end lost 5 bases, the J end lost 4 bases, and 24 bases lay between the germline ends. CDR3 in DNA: TGTGCCTGGGGACACCTCCACCCGACAGATAAGAAAAACATTCAGTACTTC. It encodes CAWGHLHPTDKKNIQYF.

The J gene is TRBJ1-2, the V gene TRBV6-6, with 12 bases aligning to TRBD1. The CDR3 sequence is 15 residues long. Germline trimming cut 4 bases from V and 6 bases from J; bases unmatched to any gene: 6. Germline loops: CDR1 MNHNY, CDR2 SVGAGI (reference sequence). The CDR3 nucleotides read TGTGCCAGCAGTTCCGGGGGACAGGGGGCTCATGGCTACACCTTC. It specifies CASSSGGQGAHGYTF.

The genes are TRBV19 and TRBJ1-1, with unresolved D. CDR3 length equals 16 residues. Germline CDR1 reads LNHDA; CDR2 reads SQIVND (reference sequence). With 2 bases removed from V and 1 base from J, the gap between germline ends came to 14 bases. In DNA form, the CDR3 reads TGTGCCAGTAGTATAAAGAGCGTCTCATCGAACACTGAAGCTTTCTTT. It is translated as CASSIKSVSSNTEAFF. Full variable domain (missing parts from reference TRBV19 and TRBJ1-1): DGGITQSPKYLFRKEGQNVTLSCEQNLNHDAMYWYRQDPGQGLRLIYYSQIVNDFQKGDIAEGYSVSREKKESFPLTVTSAQKNPTAFYLCASSIKSVSSNTEAFFGQGTRLTVV.

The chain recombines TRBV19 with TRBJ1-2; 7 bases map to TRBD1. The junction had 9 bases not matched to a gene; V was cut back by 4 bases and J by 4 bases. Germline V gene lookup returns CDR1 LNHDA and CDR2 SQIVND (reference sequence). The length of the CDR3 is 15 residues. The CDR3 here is CASSTRGRGTYGYTF. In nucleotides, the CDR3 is TGTGCCAGTAGTACTCGGGGCAGGGGGACCTATGGCTACACCTTC.

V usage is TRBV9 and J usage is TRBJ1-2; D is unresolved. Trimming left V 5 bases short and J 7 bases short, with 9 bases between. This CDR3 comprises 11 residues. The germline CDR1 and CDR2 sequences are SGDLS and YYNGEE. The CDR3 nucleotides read TGTGCCAGCAGGAGGGAAAGTGGCTACACCTTC. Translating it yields CASRRESGYTF. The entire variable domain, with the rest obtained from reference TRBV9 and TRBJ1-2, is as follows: DSGVTQTPKHLITATGQRVTLRCSPRSGDLSVYWYQQSLDQGLQFLIQYYNGEERAKGNILERFSAQQFPDLHSELNLSSLELGDSALYFCASRRESGYTFGSGTRLTVV.

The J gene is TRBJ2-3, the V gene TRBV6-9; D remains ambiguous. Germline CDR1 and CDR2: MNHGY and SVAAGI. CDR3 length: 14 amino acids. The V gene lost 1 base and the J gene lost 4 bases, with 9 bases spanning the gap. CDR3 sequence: CASSYFFGPDTQYF. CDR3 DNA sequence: TGTGCCAGCAGTTATTTCTTCGGTCCAGATACGCAGTATTTT.

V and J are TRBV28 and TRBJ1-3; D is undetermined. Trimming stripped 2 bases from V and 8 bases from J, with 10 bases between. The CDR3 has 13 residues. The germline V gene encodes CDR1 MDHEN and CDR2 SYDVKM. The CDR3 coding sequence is TGTGCCAGCAGTTTACCTGGCGGGGACACCATATATTTT. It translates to CASSLPGGDTIYF.

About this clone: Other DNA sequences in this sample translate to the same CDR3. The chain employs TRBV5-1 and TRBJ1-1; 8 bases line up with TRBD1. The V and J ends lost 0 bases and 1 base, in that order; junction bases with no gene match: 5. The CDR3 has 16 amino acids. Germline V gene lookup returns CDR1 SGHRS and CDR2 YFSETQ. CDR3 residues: CASSLGQGAGNTEAFF. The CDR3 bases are TGCGCCAGCAGCTTGGGGCAGGGGGCTGGGAACACTGAAGCTTTCTTT.

This CDR3 is CASSIRQGGGQPQHF. CDR3 bases: TGTGCCAGTAGTATACGACAGGGGGGGGGTCAGCCCCAGCATTTT. The chain is built from TRBV19 and TRBJ1-5; TRBD1 matches at 9 bases. The junction had 5 bases not matched to a gene; V was cut back by 2 bases and J by 6 bases. Germline V lookup: CDR1 LNHDA, CDR2 SQIVND (reference sequence). This CDR3 spans 15 amino acids.

The CDR3 spells CASRAQGQGVTEAFF. CDR3 nucleotides: TGTGCCAGCAGGGCACAGGGACAGGGGGTCACTGAAGCTTTCTTT. V usage is TRBV2 and J usage is TRBJ1-1; 11 positions agree with TRBD1. V lost 6 bases and J lost 4; bases outside the gene matches: 7. There are 15 residues in the CDR3. CDR1 is SNHLY and CDR2 is FYNNEI in the germline V gene.

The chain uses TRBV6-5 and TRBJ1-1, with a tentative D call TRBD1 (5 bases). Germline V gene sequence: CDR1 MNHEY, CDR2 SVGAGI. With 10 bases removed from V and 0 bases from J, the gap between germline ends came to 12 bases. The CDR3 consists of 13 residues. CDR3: CANRGDLNTEAFF. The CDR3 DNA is TGTGCCAACAGAGGGGATCTGAACACTGAAGCTTTCTTT.

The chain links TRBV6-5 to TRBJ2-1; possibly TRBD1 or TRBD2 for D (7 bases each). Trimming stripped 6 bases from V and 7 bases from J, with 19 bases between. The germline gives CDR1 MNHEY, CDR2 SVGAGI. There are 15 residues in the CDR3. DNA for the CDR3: TGTGCCAGCAGCCAAGAGTGGCAGGGGGGGAATGAGCAGTTCTTC. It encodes CASSQEWQGGNEQFF.

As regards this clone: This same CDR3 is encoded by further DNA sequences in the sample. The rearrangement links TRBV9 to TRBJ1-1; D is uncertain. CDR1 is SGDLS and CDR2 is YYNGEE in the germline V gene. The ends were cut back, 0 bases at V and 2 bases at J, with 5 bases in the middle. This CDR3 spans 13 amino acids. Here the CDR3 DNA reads TGTGCCAGCAGCGTAGCTTCCAACACTGAAGCTTTCTTT. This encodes CASSVASNTEAFF.

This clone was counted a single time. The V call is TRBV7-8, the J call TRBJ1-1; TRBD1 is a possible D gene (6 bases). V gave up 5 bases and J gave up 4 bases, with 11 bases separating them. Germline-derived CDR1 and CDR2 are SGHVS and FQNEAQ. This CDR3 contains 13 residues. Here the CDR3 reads CASSRTGSTEAFF. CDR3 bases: TGTGCCAGCAGCCGAACAGGGAGCACTGAAGCTTTCTTT. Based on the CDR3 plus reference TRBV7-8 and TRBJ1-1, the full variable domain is GAGVSQSPRYKVAKRGQDVALRCDPISGHVSLFWYQQALGQGPEFLTYFQNEAQLDKSGLPSDRFFAERPEGSVSTLKIQRTQQEDSAVYLCASSRTGSTEAFFGQGTRLTVV.

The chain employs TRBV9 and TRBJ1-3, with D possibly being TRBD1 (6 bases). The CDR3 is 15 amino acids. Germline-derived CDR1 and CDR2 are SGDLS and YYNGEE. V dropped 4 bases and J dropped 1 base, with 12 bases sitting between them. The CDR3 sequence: CASSLGGTSGNTIYF. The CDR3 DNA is TGTGCCAGCAGCCTAGGGGGGACATCTGGAAACACCATATATTTT. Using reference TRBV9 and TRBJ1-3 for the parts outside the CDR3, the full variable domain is DSGVTQTPKHLITATGQRVTLRCSPRSGDLSVYWYQQSLDQGLQFLIQYYNGEERAKGNILERFSAQQFPDLHSELNLSSLELGDSALYFCASSLGGTSGNTIYFGEGSWLTVV.

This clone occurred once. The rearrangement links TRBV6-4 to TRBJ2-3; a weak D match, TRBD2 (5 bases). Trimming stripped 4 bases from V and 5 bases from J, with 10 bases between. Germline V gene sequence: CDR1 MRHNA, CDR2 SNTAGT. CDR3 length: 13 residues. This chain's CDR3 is CASSAGSRDTQYF. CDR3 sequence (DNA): TGTGCCAGCAGTGCGGGAAGTAGAGATACGCAGTATTTT.

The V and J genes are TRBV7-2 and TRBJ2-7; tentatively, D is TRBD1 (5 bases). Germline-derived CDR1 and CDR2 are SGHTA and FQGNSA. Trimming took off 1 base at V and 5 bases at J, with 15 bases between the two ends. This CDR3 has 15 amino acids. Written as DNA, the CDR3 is TGTGCCAGCAGCTTAGAGGCAGGGATGGCCCACGAGCAGTACTTC. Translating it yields CASSLEAGMAHEQYF.